A single sample gave rise to the 4 T cell receptor beta chains below, sequenced in a study of T cells in women clearing cervical HPV infection. Assay: immunoSEQ multiplex PCR; the TCRdb copy retains only in-frame clones and omits some. The table lists 30,000 to 50,000 clones, with less than 6% in the top ten. Sample: blood buffy coat. These receptors all stem from a woman between 18 and 75 years old with a cervical HPV16 infection that either progressed to CIN3+ or cleared (not recorded which).

In the case of this clone: The CDR3 end lies 3 residues beyond the end of the read and is filled in from the germline J gene. The gene calls are TRBV7-3 and TRBJ2-1, with 15 bases aligning to TRBD2. This CDR3 has 17 amino acids. Germline V gene data show CDR1 as SGHTA and CDR2 as FQGTGA. J gave up 7 bases and V 7 bases, and 11 bases lay outside the gene matches. The part of the CDR3 DNA that was read is TGTGCCAGCACCCTTAATCCCGGACTAGCGGGGGGGAATGAG. This codes for CASTLNPGLAGGNE. The full CDR3 sequence reads CASTLNPGLAGGNEQFF.

Of note for this clone: The observed sequence ends 3 residues before the CDR3 terminus, with the missing tail filled in from the germline J gene. The chain carries TRBV10-3 and TRBJ1-1, with D unresolved. CDR1 is ENHRY, CDR2 SYGVKD, per germline. With 7 bases removed from V and 4 bases from J, the gap between germline ends came to 13 bases. The CDR3 is made up of 13 amino acids. The CDR3 bases that were read are TGTGCCATCATGACTTCCCTGGGCACTGAA. Translated: CAIMTSLGTE. The full-length CDR3 reads as CAIMTSLGTEAFF.

Remarks on this clone: The read terminates 3 residues ahead of where the CDR3 ends, so the germline J gene completes it. The V gene is TRBV7-9, the J gene TRBJ1-2, with TRBD1 matching over 10 bases. The CDR3 sequence is 14 residues long. The germline V gene encodes CDR1 SEHNR and CDR2 FQNEAQ (reference sequence). V shed 3 bases, J shed 7 bases, and the junction held 5 bases outside the gene matches. CDR3 bases read: TGTGCCAGCAGCTTCGGGACAGGGGAGGGTGGC. Amino acids: CASSFGTGEGG. The complete CDR3 sequence is CASSFGTGEGGYTF.

A remark on this clone: The DNA ends 3 residues before the CDR3 does, and the rest of the CDR3 is filled in from the germline J gene. The genes are TRBV18 and TRBJ1-1, with D tentatively TRBD1 (5 bases). The V gene's germline CDR1 is KGHSH and CDR2 LQKENI. Trimming cost V 3 bases and J 4 bases, with 12 bases left between them. The CDR3 length is 14 residues. CDR3 bases read: TGTGCCAGCTCACCCAGGGAGGTGGGCACTGAA. It translates to CASSPREVGTE. The whole CDR3 is CASSPREVGTEAFF.